Listed below are T cell receptor beta chains from one sample, sequenced in a study of blood T cell repertoires in COVID-19. Clones were read by immunoSEQ multiplex PCR, and TCRdb kept only the in-frame ones, dropping some. In the table there are about 80,000 clones, roughly 88% of which are singletons. The sequencing sample was made of peripheral blood. These receptors came from a woman of 80 years or more with acute or convalescent COVID-19. Both conserved end residues are trimmed from each CDR3. A D gene is named only where the DNA matches it firmly.

D | V | CDR3
. | TRBV28 | ASRSGWAPSEKLF
. | TRBV19 | ASSILGGRGNIQY
TRBD2 | TRBV20-1 | SASRGAGGGETQY
TRBD2 | TRBV12-3/TRBV12-4 | ASTPGGGGEQF
TRBD2 | TRBV5-1 | ASSGTSGETQY
TRBD2 | TRBV6-4 | ATPTSGLTKNIQY
. | TRBV5-6 | ASSFNQGSYNEQF
TRBD1 | TRBV20-1 | SASDRGIIRQPQH
TRBD2 | TRBV3-1/TRBV3-2 | ASSDIAGVNEQF
TRBD1 | TRBV6-5 | ASRQGARSTGELF
. | TRBV27 | ASSATGSDTQY
TRBD2 | TRBV15 | ATSRPGLAGRDEQF
. | TRBV5-1 | ASSPRGDSTDTQY
. | TRBV7-3 | ASSPSASLYGYT
TRBD1 | TRBV4-1 | ASSQGGQGSGELF
TRBD1 | TRBV19 | ASSAPQGRDTQY
. | TRBV6-5 | ASSYAQGNTEAF
. | TRBV11-3 | ASSLRAGEQY
TRBD1 | TRBV2 | ASSPTTGGNSNQPQH
. | TRBV18 | ASSRDTKTQY
. | TRBV7-9 | ASSLAGAPNTEAF
. | TRBV11-3 | ASSLAGENTEAF
. | TRBV30 | AWSVLTGSRGYT
. | TRBV6-5 | ASKSQGYTEAF
TRBD1 | TRBV3-1/TRBV3-2 | ASSPKAHGTGGAETQY
. | TRBV19 | ATLTNYGYT
. | TRBV7-3 | ASSLSRDIYNEQF
TRBD2 | TRBV9 | ASSPSGGGGGEQF
. | TRBV2 | ASSFTVTYEQY
. | TRBV7-8 | ASSLYRDKPNEKLF
TRBD1 | TRBV6-6 | ASSGRTGTGDYEQY
. | TRBV5-1 | ASSLGVAGDTQY
TRBD1 | TRBV9 | ASSVGQGAGSYEQY
. | TRBV18 | ASSPMSGTRDTQY
TRBD1 | TRBV3-1/TRBV3-2 | ASSRSTGAGNTIY
TRBD2 | TRBV18 | ASSPAGLVMGTQY
TRBD1 | TRBV19 | ASSPRTGGTMNTEAF
TRBD1 | TRBV19 | ASSIVWTGGSDTQY
. | TRBV3-1/TRBV3-2 | ASSLRSPETDTQY
. | TRBV7-9 | ASSSPLPGAYGYT
. | TRBV6-2/TRBV6-3 | ASSPGHEQF
TRBD1 | TRBV5-1 | ASSLYQGADTEAF
TRBD2 | TRBV11-1 | ASSLLGGGDYEQY
TRBD2 | TRBV3-1/TRBV3-2 | ASSPLAGGGYNEQF
. | TRBV3-1/TRBV3-2 | ASSQDGANTEAF
. | TRBV14 | ASSQDFDTGELF
. | TRBV2 | ASSPRGSATEAF
TRBD1 | TRBV2 | ASRGTGGNYGYT
TRBD1 | TRBV7-2 | ASGFRGRAGRETQY
. | TRBV7-9 | ASSPAGVAYEAF
. | TRBV12-3/TRBV12-4 | ASFPDYTGELF
. | TRBV7-2 | ASSLDVQGHQPQH
TRBD1 | TRBV18 | ASSPRQGVTGELF
. | TRBV7-2 | ASSSNRQWDEKLF
. | TRBV7-9 | ASSLARSGGLSPLH
. | TRBV6-2/TRBV6-3 | ASSWTRGYEQY
. | TRBV4-3 | ASSQEMRYEQY
. | TRBV29-1 | SVAEETQY
. | TRBV7-9 | ASSLSQGHYGYT